These T cell receptor beta chains were read from a single sample in a study of radiotherapy plus CTLA-4 blockade in lung cancer. TCRdb's copy holds only in-frame clones and misses some; the assay was immunoSEQ multiplex PCR. The top ten clones hold about 4.3% of a sample with roughly 66,000 clones, roughly four fifths of them seen once. The starting material was peripheral blood, obtained from a patient treated with radiotherapy plus ipilimumab. Every receptor here comes from a human donor with non-small cell lung cancer who had a partial response to radiotherapy plus ipilimumab. The conserved cysteine and the conserved F or W are not part of the CDR3 here.

v_gene	CDR3aa
TRBV5-5	ASSFEARGYGYT
TRBV10-2	ASSDIHPSEGYEQY
TRBV7-2	ASSLALAEDTGELF
TRBV19	ASSMGRLSYEQY
TRBV19	ASRGTAQASGYT
TRBV10-3	AISEPGGQTQY
TRBV11-2	ASSLAGNTEAF
TRBV10-2	ASTPGGADYGYT
TRBV5-8	ASSWKGARTGELF
TRBV28	ASSLVPAIEQF
TRBV5-1	ASSLSASGANVLT
TRBV11-2	ASSPGIAGGKGTDTQY
TRBV14	ASSQGDSLIQWWVREQY
TRBV5-1	ASGNQGARGYT
TRBV11-2	ASSPRLAGGYEQY
TRBV25-1	ASSAPRDRGGRGYT
TRBV5-4	ASSPGQTYDEQY